This T cell receptor (beta chain) derives from a study of blood T cell repertoires in COVID-19 (TCRdb year 2020). Background for the entire study: The collaborator samples originated in the United States, Italy and Spain and spanned the acute and convalescent phases of COVID-19. The material from the prospective study consisted of cDNA or gDNA derived from T cells, B-cell-depleted T cells, or PBMCs. The dataset comprised deeply sampled blood TCRbeta repertoires from subjects exposed to, actively infected with, or recovered from COVID-19. A freely available public database, intended as a resource for researchers studying the immune response to SARS-CoV-2, is where the repertoires were released. Samples came from the ongoing ImmuneRACE study (first 160 participants) plus 1,254 subjects from 6 global collaborators. Sample metadata almost always included a de-identified subject ID, COVID-19 status, age in years and sex. Where available, HLA class I and class II types were obtained from metadata supplied by the sample provider rather than from assay-based typing.

The paper's findings and limits, for the study overall: Clinical and demographic metadata were provided uncurated, with the amount varying by source and participant.

From the cysteine up to the phenylalanine, the CDR3 has a length of 14 residues. The CDR3 DNA has 42 bases and is translated from base 1. CDR1 and CDR2, per the germline V gene, are SGDLS and YYNGEE. Deletion took 3 bases off V and 3 bases off J, with a span of 12 bases between the germline ends. One collaborating source in Seattle enrolled patients while the patients were actively infected and followed the patients over time throughout the course of disease. Each collaborating institution followed its own protocols to collect whole blood in K2EDTA tubes. For TCRbeta analysis, collaborator samples were shipped as frozen whole blood, as isolated PBMCs, or as DNA extracted from either sample type. The immunoSEQ Assay, a bias-controlled multiplex PCR, was used to amplify TCRbeta CDR3 regions from genomic DNA. The paper's processing steps were these. Within the assay, amplification of reference gene primers was used to estimate how many nucleated cells each sample contained. Sequence reads were collapsed and filtered to measure the absolute abundance of every unique TCRbeta CDR3 rearrangement. For each sample, productive Simpson clonality was calculated as the square root of Simpson's diversity index across productive rearrangements. The table comes from immuneACCESS by way of TCRdb, which keeps in-frame sequences with V and J called. Part of the clones is missing from these tables; in studies checked, under half for an unresolved V gene and the rest for unknown reasons. Clonal size and the V and J genes are those of that table, whereas D and trimming came from the DNA. Within this sample are around 250,000 clones, with around 87% of them counted one time only. Under 2.5% of the sample is held by the ten biggest clonotypes.

On this clone itself: Its antigen is still unknown. No much larger clonotype is one base removed from it; base qualities were not supplied.

The sequenced material came from peripheral blood. The receptor chain draws on TRBV9 and TRBJ1-1; the D region possibly corresponds to TRBD1 (6 bases align). This sequence was found in a woman aged 55-70 years with COVID-19, enrolled during active disease. The CDR3 region: CASSGGPYDTEAFF. The base sequence is TGTGCCAGCAGCGGGGGGCCCTACGACACTGAAGCTTTCTTT.